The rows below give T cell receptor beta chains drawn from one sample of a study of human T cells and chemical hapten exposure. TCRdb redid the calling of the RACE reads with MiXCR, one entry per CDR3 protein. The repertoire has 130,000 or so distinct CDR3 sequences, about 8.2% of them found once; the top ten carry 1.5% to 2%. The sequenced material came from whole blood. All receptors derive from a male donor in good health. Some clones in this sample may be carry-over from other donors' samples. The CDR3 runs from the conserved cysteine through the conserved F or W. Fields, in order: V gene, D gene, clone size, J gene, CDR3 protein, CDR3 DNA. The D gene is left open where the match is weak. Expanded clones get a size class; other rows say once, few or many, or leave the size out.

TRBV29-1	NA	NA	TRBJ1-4	CSATKMLGVEVHEKLFF	TGCAGCGCCACTAAAATGCTAGGAGTCGAGGTGCATGAAAAACTGTTTTTT
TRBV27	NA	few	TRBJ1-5	CASSPRQSDQPQHF	TGTGCCAGCAGTCCGCGACAGTCCGATCAGCCCCAGCATTTT
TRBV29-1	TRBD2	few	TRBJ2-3	CSVAQRGSTDTQYF	TGCAGCGTCGCCCAGCGGGGGAGCACAGATACGCAGTATTTT
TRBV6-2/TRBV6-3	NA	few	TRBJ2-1	CASSYSGGHNEQFF	TGTGCCAGCAGTTACTCTGGGGGGCACAATGAGCAGTTCTTC
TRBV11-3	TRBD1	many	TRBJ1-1	CASSLGQGTSEAFF	TGTGCCAGCAGCCTGGGACAGGGTACTTCTGAAGCTTTCTTT
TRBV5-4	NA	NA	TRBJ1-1	CASSKGGTEAFF	TGTGCCAGCAGCAAAGGAGGGACTGAAGCTTTCTTT
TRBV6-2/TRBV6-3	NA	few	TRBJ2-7	CASSSAGSEGYEQYF	TGTGCCAGCAGTTCTGCGGGGTCAGAAGGTTACGAGCAGTACTTC
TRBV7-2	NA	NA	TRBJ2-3	CASSLAVGNTDTQYF	TGTGCCAGCAGCTTAGCCGTCGGAAACACAGATACGCAGTATTTT
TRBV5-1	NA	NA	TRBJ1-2	CASSLDMVPDVNYGYTF	TGCGCCAGCAGCTTGGACATGGTACCGGACGTCAACTATGGCTACACCTTC
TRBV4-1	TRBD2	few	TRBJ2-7	CASSPLAGGPLYEQYF	TGCGCCAGCAGCCCCTTAGCGGGAGGGCCGTTGTACGAGCAGTACTTC
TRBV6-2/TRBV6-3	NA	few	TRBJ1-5	CASSPTGRSNQPQHF	TGTGCCAGCAGCCCCACAGGAAGGAGCAATCAGCCCCAGCATTTT
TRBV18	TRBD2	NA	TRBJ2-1	CASSLTSGGGDEQFF	TGTGCCAGCTCACTGACTAGCGGAGGGGGGGATGAGCAGTTCTTC
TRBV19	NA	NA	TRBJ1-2	CASSIPGGDGYTF	TGTGCCAGTAGTATTCCGGGGGGCGATGGCTACACCTTC
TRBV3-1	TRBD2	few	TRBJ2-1	CASLQTSGSNEQFF	TGTGCCAGCCTCCAGACTAGCGGGAGTAATGAGCAGTTCTTC
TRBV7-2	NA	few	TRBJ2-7	CASSLMGADEQYF	TGTGCCAGCAGCTTGATGGGGGCCGACGAGCAGTACTTC
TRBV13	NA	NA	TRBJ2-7	CASSASGSSYEQYF	TGTGCCAGCAGCGCCAGTGGGAGTTCCTACGAGCAGTACTTC
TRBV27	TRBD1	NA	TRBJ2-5	CASSGGQGTKTQYF	TGTGCCAGCAGTGGTGGACAGGGAACGAAGACCCAGTACTTC
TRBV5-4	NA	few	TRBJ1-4	CASSFRGLGVEKLFF	TGTGCCAGCAGCTTCCGCGGGCTCGGTGTTGAAAAACTGTTTTTT